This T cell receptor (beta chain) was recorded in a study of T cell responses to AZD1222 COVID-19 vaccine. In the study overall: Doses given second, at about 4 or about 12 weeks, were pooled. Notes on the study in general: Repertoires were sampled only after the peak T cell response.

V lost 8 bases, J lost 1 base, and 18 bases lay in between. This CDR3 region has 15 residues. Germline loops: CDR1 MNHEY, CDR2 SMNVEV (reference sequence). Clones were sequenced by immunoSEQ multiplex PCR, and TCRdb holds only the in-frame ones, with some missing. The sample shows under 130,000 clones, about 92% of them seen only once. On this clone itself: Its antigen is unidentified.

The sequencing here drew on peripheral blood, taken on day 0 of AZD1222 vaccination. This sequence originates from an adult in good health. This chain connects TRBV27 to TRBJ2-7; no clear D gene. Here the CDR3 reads CASHPSGSKSYEQYF. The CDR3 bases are TGTGCCAGCCACCCCTCCGGGTCGAAATCCTACGAGCAGTACTTC.